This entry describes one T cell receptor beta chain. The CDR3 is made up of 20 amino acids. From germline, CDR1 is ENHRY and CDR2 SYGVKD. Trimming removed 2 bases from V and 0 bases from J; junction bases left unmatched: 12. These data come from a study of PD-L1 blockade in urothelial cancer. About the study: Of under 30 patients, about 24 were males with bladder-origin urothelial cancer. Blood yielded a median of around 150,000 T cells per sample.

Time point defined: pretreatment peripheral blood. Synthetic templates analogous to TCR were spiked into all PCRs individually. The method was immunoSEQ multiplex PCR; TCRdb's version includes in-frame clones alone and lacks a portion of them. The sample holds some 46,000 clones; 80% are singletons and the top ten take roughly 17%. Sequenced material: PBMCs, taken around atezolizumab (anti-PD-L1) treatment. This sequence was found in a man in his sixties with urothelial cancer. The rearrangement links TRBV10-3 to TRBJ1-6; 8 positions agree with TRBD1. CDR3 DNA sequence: TGTGCCATCAGTGAGCCGACAGGGGCCGACTCTAGCTCCTATAATTCACCCCTCCACTTT. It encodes CAISEPTGADSSSYNSPLHF.